This is a list of T cell receptor beta chains from one sample in a study of T cells in Graves' hyperthyroidism and ophthalmopathy. TCRdb re-derived calls from the multiplex PCR reads in MiXCR, one entry per CDR3 protein. The sample lists hundreds of thousands of distinct CDR3 sequences, 11% to 15% occurring once. The sample was blood. The receptors here all came from a woman in her thirties with Graves' hyperthyroidism. Each CDR3 is given with its conserved first and last residue. The D gene is left open where the match is weak. A row's size may be missing; if present it is once, few, many or a size class.

TRBV18	TRBJ2-7	.	14	.	TGTGCCAGCTCACCACGCAGGAACGATTACGAGCAGTACTTC	CASSPRRNDYEQYF
TRBV12-3/TRBV12-4	TRBJ2-7	TRBD2	14	many	TGTGCCAGCTCCCTAGCGGGAGGGCCCTACGAGCAGTACTTC	CASSLAGGPYEQYF
TRBV6-1	TRBJ2-1	.	16	many	TGTGCCAGCAGCCCGCCTGCTAGCGAGGGTCGCACTGAGCAGTTCTTC	CASSPPASEGRTEQFF
TRBV7-9	TRBJ2-1	TRBD1	13	.	TGTGCCAGCAGCTTAATCAATGGACAGGCGCAGTTCTTC	CASSLINGQAQFF
TRBV25-1	TRBJ2-7	.	13	few	TGTGCCAGCAGTGCTCCCGGAAACTACGAGCAGTACTTC	CASSAPGNYEQYF
TRBV19	TRBJ2-5	TRBD2	16	few	TGTGCCAGTAGTACGGGAGGAAGACCTACCGGGGAGACCCAGTACTTC	CASSTGGRPTGETQYF
TRBV11-2	TRBJ1-2	.	17	many	TGTGCCAGCAGCTCGCAGATAAGGCGGGGGCGGACCTATGGCTACACCTTC	CASSSQIRRGRTYGYTF
TRBV18	TRBJ2-4	.	15	few	TGTGCCAGCTCACCCGACCGACAAGTCAAAAACATTCAGTACTTC	CASSPDRQVKNIQYF
TRBV20-1	TRBJ2-1	TRBD2	14	.	TGCAGTGCTATCTTCGGGAGGGCTGACAATGAGCAGTTCTTC	CSAIFGRADNEQFF
TRBV7-2	TRBJ2-3	.	11	many	TGTGCCAGCAGCCTCAGAGATACGCAGTATTTT	CASSLRDTQYF
TRBV6-1	TRBJ2-7	.	13	.	TGTGCCAGCAGTGTCCCGGACTCCTACGAGCAGTACTTC	CASSVPDSYEQYF
TRBV3-1	TRBJ1-2	.	14	.	TGTGCCAGCAGCCCCGGGGCTGGGACTAGAGGCTACACCTTC	CASSPGAGTRGYTF
TRBV7-2	TRBJ2-1	.	15	.	TGTGCCAGCAGTCCAGACAGAGACCCCTACAATGAGCAGTTCTTC	CASSPDRDPYNEQFF
TRBV6-1	TRBJ2-2	.	14	.	TGTGCCAGCAATAGACAGGACTACACCGGGGAGCTGTTTTTT	CASNRQDYTGELFF
TRBV20-1	TRBJ2-1	.	13	few	TGCAGTGCTAGAGATCAGACTGGGGATGGGCAGTTCTTC	CSARDQTGDGQFF
TRBV6-1	TRBJ1-2	.	12	few	TGTGCCAGCATAACCACTAACTATGGCTACACCTTC	CASITTNYGYTF
TRBV20-1	TRBJ2-3	TRBD2	14	many	TGCAGTGCTAGAGGGACTAGCGGGACGGGTACGCAGTATTTT	CSARGTSGTGTQYF
TRBV11-2	TRBJ1-6	TRBD1	14	many	TGTGCCAGCAGCTCAGCGGGACAGGGCCTGCCCCTCCACTTT	CASSSAGQGLPLHF
TRBV6-1	TRBJ2-2	.	14	few	TGTGCCAGCAAGGACGCCACGAACACCGGGGAGCTGTTTTTT	CASKDATNTGELFF
TRBV5-4	TRBJ2-5	.	14	few	TGTGCCAGCAGCTTACAGGGAGATAGTGAGACCCAGTACTTC	CASSLQGDSETQYF
TRBV3-1	TRBJ2-1	.	19	.	TGTGCCAGCAGCCAAGTTTCGACAGGGACCGGGACTAGGCTCAATGAGCAGTTCTTC	CASSQVSTGTGTRLNEQFF
TRBV28	TRBJ2-7	TRBD1	15	many	TGTGCCAGCAGTTTAGGGGACAGGGAAAGGGCCGAGCAGTACTTC	CASSLGDRERAEQYF
TRBV5-1	TRBJ1-5	.	14	.	TGCGCCTCCCGGGGGGTCGGGGAAAATCAGCCCCAGCATTTT	CASRGVGENQPQHF
TRBV11-2	TRBJ2-3	.	14	many	TGTGCCAGCAGCCTTACTCCCCTAGCGGATACGCAGTATTTT	CASSLTPLADTQYF
TRBV28	TRBJ2-7	.	14	many	TGTGCCAGCAGTACCCCCGGGGCTAGCCACGAGCAGTACTTC	CASSTPGASHEQYF
TRBV30	TRBJ1-2	.	13	.	TGTGCCTGGAGTTGGCTAACAGACAGGGGCTACACCTTC	CAWSWLTDRGYTF
TRBV7-2	TRBJ2-1	.	18	few	TGTACCAGCAGAGAGGGTGGCAAGGGCGGGCTAACATACAATGAGCAGTTCTTC	CTSREGGKGGLTYNEQFF
TRBV20-1	TRBJ2-7	.	12	many	TGCAGTGCTCCGGACATGTCTTACGAGCAGTACTTC	CSAPDMSYEQYF
TRBV12-3/TRBV12-4	TRBJ2-1	.	16	many	TGTGCCAGCACCCTCCTCGACTACACCTCCTACAATGAGCAGTTCTTC	CASTLLDYTSYNEQFF
TRBV28	TRBJ1-1	.	16	many	TGTGCCAGCAGTTCACGGAGGACGGGAATGAACACTGAAGCTTTCTTT	CASSSRRTGMNTEAFF
TRBV25-1	TRBJ2-7	.	15	many	TGTGCCAGCAGCCGACAGGAGGGGTCTCCGTACGAGCAGTACTTC	CASSRQEGSPYEQYF
TRBV4-3	TRBJ2-1	TRBD1	15	.	TGCGCCAGCAGCCCCCCAGGGACAGGGATGAATGAGCAGTTCTTC	CASSPPGTGMNEQFF
TRBV2	TRBJ2-2	TRBD2	16	many	TGTGCCAGCAGTGAAGGGGCGGCGGGAGGCCTCGGGGAGCTGTTTTTT	CASSEGAAGGLGELFF
TRBV29-1	TRBJ2-3	TRBD2	17	.	TGCAGCGTAACCCCGCCGCGGGGGGGGATTAGCACAGATACGCAGTATTTT	CSVTPPRGGISTDTQYF
TRBV19	TRBJ1-1	TRBD1	14	many	TGTGCCAGTACCCCGGACAGGTTGGGCACTGAAGCTTTCTTT	CASTPDRLGTEAFF
TRBV29-1	TRBJ2-5	TRBD1	11	.	TGCAGCGCCGTCAGGGGGGAGACCCAGTACTTC	CSAVRGETQYF
TRBV29-1	TRBJ2-1	.	15	.	TGCAGCGTCCACCCCAGACTGAGCTCCTACAATGAGCAGTTCTTC	CSVHPRLSSYNEQFF
TRBV6-2/TRBV6-3	TRBJ2-7	TRBD1	14	many	TGTGCCAGCAAATGGGCTTACAGGGGGCACGAGCAGTACTTC	CASKWAYRGHEQYF
TRBV20-1	TRBJ1-5	.	14	many	TGCAGTGCTAGAGATGCTACAGGCAGTCAGCCCCAGCATTTT	CSARDATGSQPQHF
TRBV24-1	TRBJ2-2	.	14	many	TGTGCCACCAGTGAGAAGGGCTACACCGGGGAGCTGTTTTTT	CATSEKGYTGELFF
TRBV28	TRBJ2-3	.	14	many	TGTGCCAGCAGTTTTATATCTCCGTTTAATACGCAGTATTTT	CASSFISPFNTQYF
TRBV29-1	TRBJ1-2	.	11	.	TGCAGCGTTGGAGCAGGCTATGGCTACACCTTC	CSVGAGYGYTF
TRBV7-6	TRBJ1-1	.	16	.	TGTGCCAGCAGCTTAGAGGAGGGAGACCCTATACTTGAAGCTTTCTTT	CASSLEEGDPILEAFF
TRBV29-1	TRBJ2-1	TRBD2	12	few	TGCAGCGTTGAATTGGGGGGGAATGAGCAGTTCTTC	CSVELGGNEQFF
TRBV6-2/TRBV6-3	TRBJ2-7	.	14	many	TGTGCCAGCACTCGGGACCTCCCTACCTACGAGCAGTACTTC	CASTRDLPTYEQYF
TRBV28	TRBJ2-7	TRBD1	15	many	TGTGCCAGCACCCGGGACAGGGCTACTACGGGGGAGCAGTACTTC	CASTRDRATTGEQYF
TRBV6-8	TRBJ2-5	.	14	few	TGTGCCAGCAGCCGGCGGGACTCCCCTAGGACCCAGTACTTC	CASSRRDSPRTQYF
TRBV12-3/TRBV12-4	TRBJ1-1	.	13	many	TGTGCCAGCACGAGGGGCGGGAACACTGAAGCTTTCTTT	CASTRGGNTEAFF